This T cell receptor beta chain was sequenced during a study of technical replicates of blood from a handful of donors. This table comes from immunoSEQ multiplex PCR, and its TCRdb copy is limited to in-frame clones, with some not included. In the table there are roughly 79,000 clones, 85% to 95% of which are singletons. The CDR3 sequence is 13 residues long. CDR1 is SGHKS, CDR2 YYEKEE, per germline (reference sequence). Trimming pared 1 base from V and 2 bases from J, leaving 7 bases between. The specimen sequenced was T cells isolated from PBMCs. The chain joins TRBV5-5 to TRBJ2-7; D gene unclear. The TCR sequence derives from a human donor in good health. CDR3 sequence: CASSLTPAYEQYF. CDR3 nucleotides: TGTGCCAGCAGCTTGACGCCAGCCTACGAGCAGTACTTC.